Each of the 9 T cell receptor beta chains below was sequenced from the same sample in a study of CXCR3-negative and CXCR3-positive naive CD8 T cells. Preparation of TRB cDNA libraries relied on 5' RACE carrying UMI labels. TCRdb re-called the 5' RACE reads and shows each CDR3 protein once, DNA omitted. Across over 100,000 distinct CDR3 sequences, the top ten clones capture around 0.27% of the sample. Specimen: naive CXCR3- CD8+ T cells from blood. Subset given: CD45RO-CCR7+CD27+CD95- naive CD8+ T cells lacking CXCR3 (TNR3-). The receptors stem from a human donor in good health. Some clones in this sample may be carry-over from other donors' samples.

The chain links TRBV5-1 to TRBJ2-3. Germline CDR1 SGHRS, CDR2 YFSETQ. There are 15 residues in the CDR3. This CDR3 reads CASSLASDSTDTQYF.

V and J are TRBV29-1 and TRBJ1-1. The CDR3 covers 14 residues. In germline, CDR1 is SQVTM, CDR2 ANQGSEA. CDR3 in amino acids: CSVEVVLRETEAFF.

The CDR3 reads CAISQIPSADPGQGVRNEQFF. The chain recombines TRBV15 with TRBJ2-1; the TCRdb call, TRBD1, lacks DNA for checking. This CDR3 contains 21 residues. Germline V CDR1 and CDR2: LNHNV, YYDKDF (reference sequence).

V gene TRBV20-1 combines with J gene TRBJ2-1. The CDR3 contains 14 residues. Per the germline V gene, CDR1 is DFQATT and CDR2 is SNEGSKA (reference sequence). CDR3 protein: CSARGLTSYNEQFF.

This chain connects TRBV2 to TRBJ2-7. The CDR3 has 13 amino acids. CDR1 SNHLY and CDR2 FYNNEI come from the germline V gene. The CDR3 loop is CASSIHGTYELYF.

This rearrangement joins TRBV28 to TRBJ2-1; the D call of TRBD2 rests on TCRdb alone, since no DNA is present to check it. Per germline, CDR1 MDHEN and CDR2 SYDVKM. The CDR3 sequence is 13 residues long. CDR3 sequence reads: CASNLGRRDEQFF.

The chain recombines TRBV29-1 with TRBJ2-1; TCRdb gives TRBD2 as the D gene, but with no DNA this cannot be confirmed. The CDR3 spans 15 residues. Germline values: CDR1 SQVTM, CDR2 ANQGSEA. This chain's CDR3 is CSVGGALVLRNEQFF.

The CDR3: CAWNPETPDNEQFF. The chain employs TRBV30 and TRBJ2-1; the D call of TRBD1 rests on TCRdb alone, since no DNA is present to check it. Per germline, CDR1 GTSNPN and CDR2 SVGIG (reference sequence). The CDR3 runs to 14 residues.

The chain combines TRBV12-3 or TRBV12-4 with TRBJ1-1. The CDR3 contains 16 residues. CDR3 amino acids: CASSPPGSSPDTEAFF.